The clone carrying this TCR beta chain was seen only a few times. Its antigen remains unidentified. This specimen comes from a study of metastatic and nonmetastatic thyroid tumors. Whole-study context: Patients with malignant and benign thyroid disease provided blood and tumor or nodule tissue, whose repertoires were compared.

Until they underwent thyroid surgery, no patient had received any treatment. Original analysis: The study took CDR3 differences across clinicopathological groups and made a distant-metastasis classifier for papillary thyroid cancer from them. TCRdb re-clonotyped the PCR reads via MiXCR. The V and J calls here are based on TCRdb, not the publication. The sample contains some 33,000 clones, about a fifth of which appear only once. Germline V gene data show CDR1 as MNHNS and CDR2 as SASEGT. This CDR3 comprises 18 residues. V was clipped by 7 bases and J by 0 bases, with 22 bases between them. Study results and limitations: Benign nodules reportedly had significantly lower TCR beta diversity than malignant thyroid tumors in blood and tumor.

V usage is TRBV6-1 and J usage is TRBJ1-3; D gene uncertain. The material sequenced was tumor tissue. The receptor comes from a male donor with papillary thyroid cancer or a benign thyroid nodule (not recorded which). Some clones in this sample may be carry-over from other donors' samples. CDR3 in DNA: TGTGCCAGCACCGAAGGACGGGGAGGACGGAGCTCTGGAAACACCATATATTTT. As protein: CASTEGRGGRSSGNTIYF.